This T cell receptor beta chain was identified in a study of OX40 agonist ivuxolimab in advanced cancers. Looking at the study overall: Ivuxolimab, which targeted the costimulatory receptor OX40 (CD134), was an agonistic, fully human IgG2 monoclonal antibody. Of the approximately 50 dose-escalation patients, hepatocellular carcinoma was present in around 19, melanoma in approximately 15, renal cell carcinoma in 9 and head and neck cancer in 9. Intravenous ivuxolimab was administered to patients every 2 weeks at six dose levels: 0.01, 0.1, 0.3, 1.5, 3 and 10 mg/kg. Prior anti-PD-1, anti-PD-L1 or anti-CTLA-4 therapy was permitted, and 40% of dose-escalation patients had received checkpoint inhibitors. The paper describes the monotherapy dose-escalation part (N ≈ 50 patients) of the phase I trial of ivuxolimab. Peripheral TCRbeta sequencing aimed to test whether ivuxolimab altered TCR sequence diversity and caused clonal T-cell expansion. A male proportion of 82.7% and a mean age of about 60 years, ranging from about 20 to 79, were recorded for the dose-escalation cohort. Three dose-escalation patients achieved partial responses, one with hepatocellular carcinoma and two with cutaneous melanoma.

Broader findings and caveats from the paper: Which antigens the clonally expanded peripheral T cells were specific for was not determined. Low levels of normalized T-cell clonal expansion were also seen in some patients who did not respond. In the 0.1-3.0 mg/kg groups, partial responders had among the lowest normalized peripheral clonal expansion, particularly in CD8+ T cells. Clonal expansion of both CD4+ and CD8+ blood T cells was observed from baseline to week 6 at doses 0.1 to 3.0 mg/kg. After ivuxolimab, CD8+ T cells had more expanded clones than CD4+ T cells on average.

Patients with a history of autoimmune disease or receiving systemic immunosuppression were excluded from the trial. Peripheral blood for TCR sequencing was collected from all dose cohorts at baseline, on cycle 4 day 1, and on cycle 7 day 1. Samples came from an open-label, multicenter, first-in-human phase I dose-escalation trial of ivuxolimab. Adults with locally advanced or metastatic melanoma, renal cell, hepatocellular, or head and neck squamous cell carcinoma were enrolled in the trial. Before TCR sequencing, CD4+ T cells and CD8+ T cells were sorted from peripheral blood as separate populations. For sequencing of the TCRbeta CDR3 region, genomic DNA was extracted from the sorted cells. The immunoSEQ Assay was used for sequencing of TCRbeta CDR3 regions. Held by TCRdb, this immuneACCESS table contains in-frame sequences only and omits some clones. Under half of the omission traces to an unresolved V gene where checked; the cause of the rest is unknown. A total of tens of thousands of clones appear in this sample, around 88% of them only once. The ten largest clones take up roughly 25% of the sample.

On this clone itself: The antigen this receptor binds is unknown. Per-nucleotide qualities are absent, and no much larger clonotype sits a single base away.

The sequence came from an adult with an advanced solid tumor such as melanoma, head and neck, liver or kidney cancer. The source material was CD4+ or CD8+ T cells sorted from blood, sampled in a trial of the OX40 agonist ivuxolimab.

The CDR3 protein: CASSLGEVGENYGYTF. The bases read TGTGCCAGCAGCTTAGGAGAGGTCGGGGAGAACTATGGCTACACCTTC. The rearrangement joined TRBV11-2 to TRBJ1-2; too little of a D gene remains to name it. The CDR3 spans 16 residues, from the cysteine through the phenylalanine. Only CDR3 DNA remains: 48 bases, in frame from the first base. The CDR1 and CDR2 encoded by the germline V gene are SGHAT and FQNNGV. V loses 1 base of germline sequence and J loses 2 bases, and the interval between the two ends is 14 bases.